This T cell receptor (beta chain) was obtained from a study of tumor-infiltrating lymphocytes in primary liver carcinoma. Study as a whole: Productive TCRbeta reads per sample were roughly 3.5 to 7.5 million, not differing by tissue.

DNA and RNA were both co-extracted from 20-30 mg of bulk tissue that had not been sorted. Chronic HBV infection, which was untreated, was present in the patients. The template, 450 to 650 ng total RNA, yielded TCR beta cDNA made with a constant-region primer. Each TCR beta library was derived from three nested multiplex PCR rounds that employed slightly modified ARM-PCR. Amplification in the first two PCR rounds was performed using TRBV1-TRBV30 forward primers and a C-beta reverse primer for 10 cycles each. TCRdb used MiXCR to reprocess the multiplex PCR reads, holding one entry per CDR3 protein. The sample lists about 64,000 distinct CDR3 sequences, 71% occurring once. Study-wide findings and caveats: Tumor top-250-clone fractions significantly exceeded those of blood (p = 0.039). It was tumor-adjacent and tumor-blood pairs that overlapped less than tumor region pairs did.

On this clonotype itself: Its antigen is not identified. An end of the junction does not agree with germline; a read error may underlie this.

The CDR3 runs 15 residues. Germline V gives CDR1 LGHNA, CDR2 YNFKEQ. The sample consisted of liver tumor tissue from sampling region 4. The subset is: tumor region T4, right-lateral pole. The V gene is TRBV4-2, the J gene TRBJ2-1; possible D gene TRBD1, 6 bases. The TCR sequence derives from a man in his forties or fifties with primary liver carcinoma and hepatitis B virus infection. CDR3 amino acids: CASSQEDSRYNERFF. The CDR3 DNA is TGTGCCAGCAGCCAAGAGGACAGTAGATACAATGAGCGGTTCTTC.